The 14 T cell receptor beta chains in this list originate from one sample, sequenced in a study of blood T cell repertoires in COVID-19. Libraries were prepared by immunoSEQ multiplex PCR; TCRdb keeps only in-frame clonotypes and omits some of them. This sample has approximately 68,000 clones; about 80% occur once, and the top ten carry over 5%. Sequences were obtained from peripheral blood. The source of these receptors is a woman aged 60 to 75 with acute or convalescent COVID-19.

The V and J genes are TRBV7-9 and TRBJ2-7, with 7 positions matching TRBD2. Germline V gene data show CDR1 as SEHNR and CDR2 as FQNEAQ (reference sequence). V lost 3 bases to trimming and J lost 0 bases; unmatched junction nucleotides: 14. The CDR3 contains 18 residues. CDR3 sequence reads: CASSFSITSAGSSYEQYF. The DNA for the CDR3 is TGTGCCAGCAGCTTTTCTATTACTAGCGCCGGCAGCTCCTACGAGCAGTACTTC. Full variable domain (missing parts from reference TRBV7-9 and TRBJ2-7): DTGVSQNPRHKITKRGQNVTFRCDPISEHNRLYWYRQTLGQGPEFLTYFQNEAQLEKSRLLSDRFSAERPKGSFSTLEIQRTEQGDSAMYLCASSFSITSAGSSYEQYFGPGTRLTVT.

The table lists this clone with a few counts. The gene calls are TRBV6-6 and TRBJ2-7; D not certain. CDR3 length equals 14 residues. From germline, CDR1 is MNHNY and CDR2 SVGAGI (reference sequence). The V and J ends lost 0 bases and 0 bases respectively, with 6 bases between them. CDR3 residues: CASSYSGSSYEQYF. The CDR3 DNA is TGTGCCAGCAGTTACTCGGGCAGCTCCTACGAGCAGTACTTC.

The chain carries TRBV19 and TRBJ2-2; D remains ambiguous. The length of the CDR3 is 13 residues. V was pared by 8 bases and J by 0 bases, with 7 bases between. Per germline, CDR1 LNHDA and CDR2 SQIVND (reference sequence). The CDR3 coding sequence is TGTGCCAGTGGGCCGACGAACACCGGGGAGCTGTTTTTT. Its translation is CASGPTNTGELFF.

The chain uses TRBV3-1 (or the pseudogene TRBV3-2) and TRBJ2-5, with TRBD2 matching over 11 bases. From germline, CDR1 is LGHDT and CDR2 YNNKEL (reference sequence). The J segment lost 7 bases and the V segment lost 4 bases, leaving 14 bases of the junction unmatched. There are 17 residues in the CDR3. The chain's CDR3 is CASSPTWGSGGARTQYF. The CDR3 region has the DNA TGTGCCAGCAGCCCCACCTGGGGTAGCGGGGGGGCCAGGACCCAGTACTTC.

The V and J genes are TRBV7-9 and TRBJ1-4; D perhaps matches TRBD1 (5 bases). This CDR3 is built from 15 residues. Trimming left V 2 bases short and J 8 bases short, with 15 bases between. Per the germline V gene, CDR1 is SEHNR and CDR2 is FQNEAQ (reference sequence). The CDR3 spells CASSLRWGGSEKLFF. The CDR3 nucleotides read TGTGCCAGCAGCTTAAGATGGGGGGGAAGCGAAAAACTGTTTTTT. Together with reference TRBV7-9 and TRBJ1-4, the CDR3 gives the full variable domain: DTGVSQNPRHKITKRGQNVTFRCDPISEHNRLYWYRQTLGQGPEFLTYFQNEAQLEKSRLLSDRFSAERPKGSFSTLEIQRTEQGDSAMYLCASSLRWGGSEKLFFGSGTQLSVL.

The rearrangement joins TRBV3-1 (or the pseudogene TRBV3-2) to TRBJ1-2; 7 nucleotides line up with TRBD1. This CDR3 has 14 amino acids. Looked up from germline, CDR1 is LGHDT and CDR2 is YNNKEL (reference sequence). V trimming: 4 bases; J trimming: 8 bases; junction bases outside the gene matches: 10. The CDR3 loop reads CASSRGAGGLGYTF. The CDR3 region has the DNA TGTGCCAGCAGCCGAGGCGCAGGGGGACTCGGCTACACCTTC.

The CDR3 region has the DNA TGTGCCACCAGTCGACTAGCGGGGGCCGTCTCGGGCTACGAGCAGTACTTC. This sequence encodes CATSRLAGAVSGYEQYF. This sequence joins TRBV24-1 and TRBJ2-7, with 12 positions matching TRBD2. The length of the CDR3 is 17 residues. In germline, CDR1 is KGHDR, CDR2 SFDVKD. J was trimmed by 3 bases and V by 6 bases; bases with no gene match: 11.

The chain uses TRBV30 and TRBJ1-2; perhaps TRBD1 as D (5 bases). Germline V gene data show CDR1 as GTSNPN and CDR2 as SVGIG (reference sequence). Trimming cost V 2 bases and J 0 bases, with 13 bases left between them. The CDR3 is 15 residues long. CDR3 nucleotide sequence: TGTGCCTGGAGTTTCGGGGACTGGTCTAACTATGGCTACACCTTC. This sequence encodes CAWSFGDWSNYGYTF.

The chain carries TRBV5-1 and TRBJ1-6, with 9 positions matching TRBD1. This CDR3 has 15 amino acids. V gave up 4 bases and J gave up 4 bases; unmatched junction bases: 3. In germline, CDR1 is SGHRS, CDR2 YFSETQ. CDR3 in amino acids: CASSPGQGYNSPLHF. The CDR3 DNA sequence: TGCGCCAGCAGCCCGGGACAGGGATATAATTCACCCCTCCACTTT.

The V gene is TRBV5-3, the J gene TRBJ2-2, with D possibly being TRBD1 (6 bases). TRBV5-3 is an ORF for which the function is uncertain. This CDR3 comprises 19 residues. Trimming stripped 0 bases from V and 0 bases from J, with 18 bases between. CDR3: CARSLAGRGNIANTGELFF. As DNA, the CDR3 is TGTGCCAGAAGCTTGGCGGGCAGGGGAAACATCGCGAACACCGGGGAGCTGTTTTTT.

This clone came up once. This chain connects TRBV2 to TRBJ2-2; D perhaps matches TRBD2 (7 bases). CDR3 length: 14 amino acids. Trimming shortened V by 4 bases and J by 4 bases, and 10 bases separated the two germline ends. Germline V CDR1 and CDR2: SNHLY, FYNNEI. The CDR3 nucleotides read TGTGCCAGCAGTGTGGGGGGGCTCACCGGGGAGCTGTTTTTT. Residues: CASSVGGLTGELFF.

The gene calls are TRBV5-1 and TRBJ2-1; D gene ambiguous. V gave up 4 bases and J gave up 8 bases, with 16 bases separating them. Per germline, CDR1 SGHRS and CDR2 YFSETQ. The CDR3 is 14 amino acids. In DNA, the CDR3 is TGCGCCAGCAGCCTTGGCCTGGTTCGGGATGAGCAGTTCTTC. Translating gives CASSLGLVRDEQFF. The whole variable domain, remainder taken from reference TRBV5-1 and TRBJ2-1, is KAGVTQTPRYLIKTRGQQVTLSCSPISGHRSVSWYQQTPGQGLQFLFEYFSETQRNKGNFPGRFSGRQFSNSRSEMNVSTLELGDSALYLCASSLGLVRDEQFFGPGTRLTVL.

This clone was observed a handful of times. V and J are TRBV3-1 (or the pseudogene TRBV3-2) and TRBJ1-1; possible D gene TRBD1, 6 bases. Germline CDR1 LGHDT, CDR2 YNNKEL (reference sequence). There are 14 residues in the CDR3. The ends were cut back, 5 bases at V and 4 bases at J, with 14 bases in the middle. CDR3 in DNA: TGTGCCAGCAGCGGTCGACAGGATGCCACTGAAGCTTTCTTT. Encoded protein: CASSGRQDATEAFF.

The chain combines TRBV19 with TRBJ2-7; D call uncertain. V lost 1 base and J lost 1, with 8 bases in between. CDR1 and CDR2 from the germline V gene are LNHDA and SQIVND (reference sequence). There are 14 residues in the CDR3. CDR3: CASSIGRRSYEQYF. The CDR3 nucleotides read TGTGCCAGTAGTATAGGCCGGCGGTCCTACGAGCAGTACTTC.